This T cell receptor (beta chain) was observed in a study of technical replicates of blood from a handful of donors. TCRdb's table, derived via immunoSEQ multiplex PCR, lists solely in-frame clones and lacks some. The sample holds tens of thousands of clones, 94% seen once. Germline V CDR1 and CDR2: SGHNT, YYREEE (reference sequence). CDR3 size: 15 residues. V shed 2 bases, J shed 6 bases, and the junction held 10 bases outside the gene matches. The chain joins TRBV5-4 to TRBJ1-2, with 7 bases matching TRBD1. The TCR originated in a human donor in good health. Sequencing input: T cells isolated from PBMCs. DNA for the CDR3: TGTGCCAGCAGCTTCACGACAGGGAGTAGGAATGGCTACACCTTC. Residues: CASSFTTGSRNGYTF.